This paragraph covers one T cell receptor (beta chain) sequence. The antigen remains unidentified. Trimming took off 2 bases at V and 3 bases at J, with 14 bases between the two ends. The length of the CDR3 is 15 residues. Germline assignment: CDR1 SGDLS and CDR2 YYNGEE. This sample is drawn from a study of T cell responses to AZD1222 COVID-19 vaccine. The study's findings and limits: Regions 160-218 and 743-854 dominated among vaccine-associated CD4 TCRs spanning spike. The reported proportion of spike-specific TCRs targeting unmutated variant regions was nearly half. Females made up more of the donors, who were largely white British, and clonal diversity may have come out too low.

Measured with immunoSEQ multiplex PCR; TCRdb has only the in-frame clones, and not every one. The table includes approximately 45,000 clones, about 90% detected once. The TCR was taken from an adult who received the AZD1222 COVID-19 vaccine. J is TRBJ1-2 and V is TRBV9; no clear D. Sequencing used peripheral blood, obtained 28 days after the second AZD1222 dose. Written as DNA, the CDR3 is TGTGCCAGCAGCGTCTCCGGGGTTGGCCACTATGGCTACACCTTC. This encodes CASSVSGVGHYGYTF.